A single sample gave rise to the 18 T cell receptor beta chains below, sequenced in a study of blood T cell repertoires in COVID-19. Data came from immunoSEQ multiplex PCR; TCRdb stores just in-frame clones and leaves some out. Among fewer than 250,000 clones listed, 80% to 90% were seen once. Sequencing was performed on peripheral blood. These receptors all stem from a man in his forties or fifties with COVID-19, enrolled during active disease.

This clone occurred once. The CDR3 DNA sequence: TGTGCCAGCAGTGAAGCAGGCGGAGTATCCGGGGAGCTGTTTTTT. Its translation is CASSEAGGVSGELFF. V usage is TRBV6-1 and J usage is TRBJ2-2; D remains unclear. Trimming pared 0 bases from V and 6 bases from J, leaving 11 bases between. This CDR3 is built from 15 residues. Germline CDR1 and CDR2: MNHNS and SASEGT.

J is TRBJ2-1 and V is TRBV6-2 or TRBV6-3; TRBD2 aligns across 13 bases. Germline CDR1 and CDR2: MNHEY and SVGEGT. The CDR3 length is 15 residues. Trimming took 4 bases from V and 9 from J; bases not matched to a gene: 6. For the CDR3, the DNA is TGTGCCAGCAGTTTCCGGGGACTAGCGGGGATTGAGCAGTTCTTC. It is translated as CASSFRGLAGIEQFF.

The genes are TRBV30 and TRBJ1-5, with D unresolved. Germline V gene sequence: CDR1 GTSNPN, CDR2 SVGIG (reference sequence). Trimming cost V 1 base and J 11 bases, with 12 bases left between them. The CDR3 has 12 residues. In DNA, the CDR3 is TGTGCCTGGAGTGGAGAGGGATTGGCCCAGCATTTT. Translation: CAWSGEGLAQHF.

The CDR3 sequence is CSASYDEKLFF. The CDR3, as DNA: TGCAGTGCTAGTTATGATGAAAAACTGTTTTTT. The rearrangement uses TRBV20-1 and TRBJ1-4; no clear D gene. Trimming cost V 3 bases and J 6 bases, with 5 bases left between them. Looked up from germline, CDR1 is DFQATT and CDR2 is SNEGSKA (reference sequence). There are 11 residues in the CDR3.

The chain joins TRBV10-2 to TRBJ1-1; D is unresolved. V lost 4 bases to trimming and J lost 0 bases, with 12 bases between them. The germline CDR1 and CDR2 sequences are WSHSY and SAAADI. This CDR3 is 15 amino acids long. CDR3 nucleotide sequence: TGCGCCAGCAGTGCCTTCGGACTCATGAACACTGAAGCTTTCTTT. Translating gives CASSAFGLMNTEAFF.

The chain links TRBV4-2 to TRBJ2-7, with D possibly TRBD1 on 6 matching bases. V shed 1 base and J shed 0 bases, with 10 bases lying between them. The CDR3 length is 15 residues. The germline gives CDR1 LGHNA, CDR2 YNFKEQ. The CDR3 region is CASSQAGESSYEQYF. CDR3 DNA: TGTGCCAGCAGCCAAGCAGGGGAGAGCTCCTACGAGCAGTACTTC.

This CDR3 is CAISPGGYGYTF. In DNA form, the CDR3 reads TGTGCCATCAGTCCAGGGGGGTATGGCTACACCTTC. This chain joins TRBV10-3 and TRBJ1-2, with 7 positions matching TRBD1. CDR3 size: 12 residues. Germline values: CDR1 ENHRY, CDR2 SYGVKD. The V gene end was trimmed by 5 bases and the J gene end by 5 bases; junction bases not matched to a gene: 2.

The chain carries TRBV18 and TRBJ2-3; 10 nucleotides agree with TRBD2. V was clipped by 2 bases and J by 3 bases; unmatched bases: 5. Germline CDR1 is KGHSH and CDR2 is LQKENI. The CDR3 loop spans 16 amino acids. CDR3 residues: CASSPRAGGPTDTQYF. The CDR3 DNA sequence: TGTGCCAGCTCACCAAGAGCGGGAGGGCCGACAGATACGCAGTATTTT.

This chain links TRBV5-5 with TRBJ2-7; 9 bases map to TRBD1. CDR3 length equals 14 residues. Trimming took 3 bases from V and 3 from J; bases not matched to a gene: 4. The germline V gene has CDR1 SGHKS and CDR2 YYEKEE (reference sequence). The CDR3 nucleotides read TGTGCCAGCAGCTCGGGACAGGGTTTCTACGAGCAGTACTTC. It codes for CASSSGQGFYEQYF.

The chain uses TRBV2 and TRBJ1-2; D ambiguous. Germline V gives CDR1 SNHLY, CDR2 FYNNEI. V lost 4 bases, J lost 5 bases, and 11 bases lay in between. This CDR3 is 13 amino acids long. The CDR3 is CASSAKLEYGYTF. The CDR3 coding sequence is TGTGCCAGCAGTGCCAAGTTAGAATATGGCTACACCTTC.

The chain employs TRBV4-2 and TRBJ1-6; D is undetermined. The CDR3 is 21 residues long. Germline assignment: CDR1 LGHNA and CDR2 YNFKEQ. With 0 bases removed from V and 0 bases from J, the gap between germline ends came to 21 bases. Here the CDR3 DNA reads TGTGCCAGCAGCCAAGATTCCCCCCTGGGCCGCGAGGGCTCCTATAATTCACCCCTCCACTTT. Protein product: CASSQDSPLGREGSYNSPLHF.

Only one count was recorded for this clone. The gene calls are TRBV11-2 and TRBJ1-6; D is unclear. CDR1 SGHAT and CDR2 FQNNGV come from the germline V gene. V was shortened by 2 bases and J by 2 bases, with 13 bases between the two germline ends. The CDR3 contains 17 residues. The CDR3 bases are TGTGCCAGCAGCTTAACCGCCCCCAGGCCCTATAATTCACCCCTCCACTTT. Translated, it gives CASSLTAPRPYNSPLHF.

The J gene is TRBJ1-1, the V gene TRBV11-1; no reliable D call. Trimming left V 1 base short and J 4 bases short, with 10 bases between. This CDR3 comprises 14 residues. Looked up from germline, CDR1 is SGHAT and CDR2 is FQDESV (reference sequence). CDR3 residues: CASSLGPGTTEAFF. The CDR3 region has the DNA TGTGCCAGCAGCTTAGGCCCAGGAACCACTGAAGCTTTCTTT.

CDR3 bases: TGTGCCAGTAGTAAGGGACTTTTTCTCGATGAGCAGTTCTTC. Its translation is CASSKGLFLDEQFF. V is TRBV19 and J is TRBJ2-1; weak D call: TRBD2 (6 bases). Germline V gene lookup returns CDR1 LNHDA and CDR2 SQIVND (reference sequence). The CDR3 covers 14 residues. V was cut by 4 bases and J by 8 bases, with 15 bases left in between.

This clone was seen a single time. CDR3 nucleotide sequence: TGTGCCAGCAGCTTAGCCGGGACAGGGATCCCCTACGAGCAGTACTTC. As protein: CASSLAGTGIPYEQYF. The chain combines TRBV7-8 with TRBJ2-7; 9 nucleotides agree with TRBD1. Germline V gene lookup returns CDR1 SGHVS and CDR2 FQNEAQ. This CDR3 has 16 residues. V shed 0 bases, J shed 2 bases, and the junction held 5 bases outside the gene matches.

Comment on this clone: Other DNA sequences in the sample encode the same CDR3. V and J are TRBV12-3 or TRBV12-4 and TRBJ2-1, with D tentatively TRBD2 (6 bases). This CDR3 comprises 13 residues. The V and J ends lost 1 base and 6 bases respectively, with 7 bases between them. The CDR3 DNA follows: TGTGCCAGCAGTTTAGGGGGGGTCAATGAGCAGTTCTTC. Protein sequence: CASSLGGVNEQFF.

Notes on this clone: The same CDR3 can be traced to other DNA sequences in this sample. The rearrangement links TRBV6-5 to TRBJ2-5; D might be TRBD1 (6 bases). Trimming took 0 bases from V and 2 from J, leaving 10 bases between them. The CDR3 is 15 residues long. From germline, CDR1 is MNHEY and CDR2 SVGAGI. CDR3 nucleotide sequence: TGTGCCAGCAGTTACTCAGGACAGAAACAAGAGACCCAGTACTTC. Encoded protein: CASSYSGQKQETQYF.

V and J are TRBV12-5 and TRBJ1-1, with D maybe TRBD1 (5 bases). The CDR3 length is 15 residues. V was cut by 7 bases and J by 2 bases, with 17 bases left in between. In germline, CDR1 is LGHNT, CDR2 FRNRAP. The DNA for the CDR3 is TGTGCTAGTGCCTCGGGGGGAGGGATAAACACTGAAGCTTTCTTT. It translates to CASASGGGINTEAFF.